This TCR beta chain was captured by sequencing in a study of cytomegalovirus exposure and HLA in healthy donors. General study results and limits: Prior analysis indicated that the majority of TCR beta V segments exhibited productivity approximately 90% or approximately 30% of the time. Associated with cytomegalovirus, according to the listing, were approximately 160 TCR beta chains.

After removal of 5 bases from V and 2 bases from J, the junction contained 8 bases not matched to a gene. Germline V lookup: CDR1 SGHAT, CDR2 FQNNGV. The CDR3 sequence is 16 residues long. A multiplex PCR was run with 60 Vbeta primers and 13 Jbeta primers. The assay was immunoSEQ multiplex PCR, and TCRdb's table has in-frame clones only and misses some. This sample has 110,000 to 150,000 clones, with over 60% found just once. Points on this clone: What it binds is not known.

This sequence was found in a woman aged 45-60 years in good health and CMV-seronegative. The specimen sequenced was PBMCs. The gene calls are TRBV11-2 and TRBJ1-3, with 8 bases identical to TRBD1. The DNA of the CDR3 is TGTGCCAGCAGCCCGGCCTTACAGGGGGCTGGAAACACCATATATTTT. Translated, it gives CASSPALQGAGNTIYF.